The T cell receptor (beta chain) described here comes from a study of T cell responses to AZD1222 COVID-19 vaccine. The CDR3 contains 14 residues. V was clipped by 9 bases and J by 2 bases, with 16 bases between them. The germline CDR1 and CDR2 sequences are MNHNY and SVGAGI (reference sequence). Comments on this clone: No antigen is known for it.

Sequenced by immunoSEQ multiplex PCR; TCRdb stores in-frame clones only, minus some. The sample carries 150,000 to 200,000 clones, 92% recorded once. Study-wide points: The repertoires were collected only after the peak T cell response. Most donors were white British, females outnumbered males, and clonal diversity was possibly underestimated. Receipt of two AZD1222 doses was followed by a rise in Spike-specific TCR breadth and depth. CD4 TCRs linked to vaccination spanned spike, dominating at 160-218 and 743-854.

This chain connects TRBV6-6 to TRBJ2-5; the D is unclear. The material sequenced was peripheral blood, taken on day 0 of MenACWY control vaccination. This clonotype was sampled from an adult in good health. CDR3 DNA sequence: TGTGCCAGGGAAGACGGGCACTTACAAGAGACCCAGTACTTC. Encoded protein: CAREDGHLQETQYF.